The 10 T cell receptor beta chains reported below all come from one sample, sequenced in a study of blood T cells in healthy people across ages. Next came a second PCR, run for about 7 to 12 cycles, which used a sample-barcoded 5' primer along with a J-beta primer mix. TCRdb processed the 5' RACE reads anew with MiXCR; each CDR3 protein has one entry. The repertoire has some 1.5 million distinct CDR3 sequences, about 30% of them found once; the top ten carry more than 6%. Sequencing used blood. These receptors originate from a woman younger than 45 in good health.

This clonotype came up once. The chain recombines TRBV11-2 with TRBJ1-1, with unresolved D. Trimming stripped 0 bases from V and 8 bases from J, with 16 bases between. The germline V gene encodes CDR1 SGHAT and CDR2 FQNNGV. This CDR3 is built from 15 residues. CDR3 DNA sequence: TGTGCCAGCAGCTTAGAGTATGGGCCCCGCCAGGAAGCTTTCTTT. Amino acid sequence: CASSLEYGPRQEAFF.

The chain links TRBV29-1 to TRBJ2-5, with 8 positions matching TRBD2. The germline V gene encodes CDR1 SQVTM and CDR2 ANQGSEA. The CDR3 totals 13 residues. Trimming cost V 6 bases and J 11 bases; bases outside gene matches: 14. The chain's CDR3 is CSVRTSGNNEQYF. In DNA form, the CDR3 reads TGCAGCGTCCGCACTAGCGGCAACAATGAGCAGTACTTC.

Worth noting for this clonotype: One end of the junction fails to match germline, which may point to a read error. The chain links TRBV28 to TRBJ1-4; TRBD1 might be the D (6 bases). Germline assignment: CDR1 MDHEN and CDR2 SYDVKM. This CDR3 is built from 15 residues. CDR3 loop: CASRPRDTPNEKLFF. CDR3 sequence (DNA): TGCGCCAGCAGACCCAGGGACACTCCTAATGAAAAACTGTTTTTT.

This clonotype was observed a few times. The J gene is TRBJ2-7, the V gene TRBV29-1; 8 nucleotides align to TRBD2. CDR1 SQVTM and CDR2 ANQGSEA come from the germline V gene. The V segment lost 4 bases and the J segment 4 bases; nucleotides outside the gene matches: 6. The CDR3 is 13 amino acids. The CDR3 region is CSVVLAGTYEQYF. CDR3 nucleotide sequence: TGCAGCGTTGTATTAGCGGGGACGTACGAGCAGTACTTC.

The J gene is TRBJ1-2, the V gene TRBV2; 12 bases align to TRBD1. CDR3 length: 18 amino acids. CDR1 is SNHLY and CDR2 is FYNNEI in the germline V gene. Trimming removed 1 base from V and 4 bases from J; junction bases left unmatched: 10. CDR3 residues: CASSEVRDRGRYGYGYTF. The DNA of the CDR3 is TGTGCCAGCAGTGAAGTCCGGGACAGGGGGCGTTATGGCTATGGCTACACCTTC.

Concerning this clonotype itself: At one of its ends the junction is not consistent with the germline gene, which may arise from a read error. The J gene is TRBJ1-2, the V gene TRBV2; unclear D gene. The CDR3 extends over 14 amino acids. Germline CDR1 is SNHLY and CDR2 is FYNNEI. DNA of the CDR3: TGTGCCAGCAGTGGCACCAACCGAAACTATGCCTACACCTTC. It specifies CASSGTNRNYAYTF.

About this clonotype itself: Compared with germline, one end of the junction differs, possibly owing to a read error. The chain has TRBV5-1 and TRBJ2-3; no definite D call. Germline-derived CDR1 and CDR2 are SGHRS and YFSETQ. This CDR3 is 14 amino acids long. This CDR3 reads CSSSFGGRSDTQYF. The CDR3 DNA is TGCTCCAGCAGCTTTGGTGGAAGGTCAGATACGCAGTATTTT.

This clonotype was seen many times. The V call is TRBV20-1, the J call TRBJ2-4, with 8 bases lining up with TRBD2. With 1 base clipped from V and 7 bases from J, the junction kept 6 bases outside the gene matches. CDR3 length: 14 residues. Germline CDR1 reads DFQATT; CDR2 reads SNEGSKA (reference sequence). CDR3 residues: CSARVSGIGNIQYF. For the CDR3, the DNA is TGCAGTGCTAGAGTTAGCGGGATAGGGAACATTCAGTACTTC.

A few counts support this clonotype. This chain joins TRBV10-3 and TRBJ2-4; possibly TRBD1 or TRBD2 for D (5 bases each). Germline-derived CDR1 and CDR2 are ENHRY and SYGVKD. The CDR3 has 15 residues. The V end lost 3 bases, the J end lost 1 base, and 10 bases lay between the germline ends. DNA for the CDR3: TGTGCCATCAGTGATGGGGACGCCGCCAAAAACATTCAGTACTTC. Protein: CAISDGDAAKNIQYF.

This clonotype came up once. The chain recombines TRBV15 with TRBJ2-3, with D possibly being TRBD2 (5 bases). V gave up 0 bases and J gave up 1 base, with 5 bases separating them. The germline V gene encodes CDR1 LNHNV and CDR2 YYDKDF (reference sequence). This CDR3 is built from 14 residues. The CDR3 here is CATSRERGTDTQYF. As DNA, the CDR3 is TGTGCCACCAGCAGAGAGCGGGGCACAGATACGCAGTATTTT.